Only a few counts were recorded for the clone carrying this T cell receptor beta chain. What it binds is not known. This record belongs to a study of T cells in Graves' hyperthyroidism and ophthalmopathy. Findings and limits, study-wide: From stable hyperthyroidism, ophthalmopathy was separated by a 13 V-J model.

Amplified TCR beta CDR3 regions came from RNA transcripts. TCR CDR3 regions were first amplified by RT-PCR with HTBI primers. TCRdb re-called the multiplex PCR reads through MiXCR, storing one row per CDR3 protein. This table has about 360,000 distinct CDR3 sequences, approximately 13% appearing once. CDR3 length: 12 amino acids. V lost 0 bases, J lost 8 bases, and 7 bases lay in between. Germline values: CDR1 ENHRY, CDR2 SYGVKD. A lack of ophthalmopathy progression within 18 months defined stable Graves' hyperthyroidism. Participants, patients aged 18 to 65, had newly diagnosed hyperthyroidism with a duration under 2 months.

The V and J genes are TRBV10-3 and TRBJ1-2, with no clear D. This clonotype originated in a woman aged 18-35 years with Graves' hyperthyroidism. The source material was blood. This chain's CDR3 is CAISESENGYTF. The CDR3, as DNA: TGTGCCATCAGTGAGTCGGAAAACGGCTACACCTTC.